The 27 T cell receptor beta chains reported below all come from one sample, sequenced in a study of T cell repertoires in cytomegalovirus infection. Their specific antigens are unknown. One entry per CDR3 protein, called by TCRdb with MiXCR from the reads. Here the sample spans 600,000 to 700,000 distinct CDR3 sequences, around a third being singletons. This specimen consisted of cultured PBMCs, obtained from culture after CMV antigen stimulation. All receptors come from a human donor in good health (CMV status not recorded). Some clones in this sample may be carry-over from other donors' samples.

This clonotype was observed a few times. The chain employs TRBV12-3 or TRBV12-4 and TRBJ1-3, with D hard to call. Trimming removed 2 bases from V and 8 bases from J, with 7 bases in between. The CDR3 sequence is 12 residues long. The DNA of the CDR3 is TGTGCCAGCAGTTTACATGTATACACCATATATTTT. Translation: CASSLHVYTIYF.

This clonotype appeared a single time. V usage is TRBV4-1 and J usage is TRBJ2-2; 8 bases are shared with TRBD1. V lost 0 bases to trimming and J lost 4 bases; unmatched junction nucleotides: 7. Germline V gives CDR1 MGHRA, CDR2 YSYEKL. The CDR3 extends over 17 amino acids. Here the CDR3 DNA reads TGCGCCAGCAGCCAAGATCAGAGGACAGGGTTCACCGGGGAGCTGTTTTTT. Its translation: CASSQDQRTGFTGELFF.

This sequence joins TRBV7-2 and TRBJ2-7, with 10 bases matching TRBD2. CDR3 size: 15 residues. Germline V gene lookup returns CDR1 SGHTA and CDR2 FQGNSA. Trimming cost V 5 bases and J 7 bases; bases outside gene matches: 11. In DNA form, the CDR3 reads TGTGCCAGCAGCCCGAGGACTAGCGGCCTTGGGGAGCAGTACTTC. Its translation is CASSPRTSGLGEQYF.

V usage is TRBV6-1 and J usage is TRBJ1-1; TRBD1 is a possible D gene (5 bases). The CDR3 length is 11 residues. CDR1 and CDR2 from the germline V gene are MNHNS and SASEGT. Trimming stripped 10 bases from V and 8 bases from J, with 14 bases between. CDR3 DNA: TGTGCCACCCATGGGGCAGCCGAAGCTTTCTTT. It encodes CATHGAAEAFF.

This clonotype was seen ten or more times. The J gene is TRBJ2-7, the V gene TRBV4-1, with 8 bases matching TRBD1. After removal of 9 bases from V and 2 bases from J, the junction contained 9 bases not matched to a gene. Looked up from germline, CDR1 is MGHRA and CDR2 is YSYEKL. The length of the CDR3 is 14 residues. This chain's CDR3 is CASTPGTGAYEQYF. The CDR3 DNA sequence: TGCGCCAGTACCCCCGGGACAGGTGCCTACGAGCAGTACTTC.

The count of this clonotype is one. The chain employs TRBV19 and TRBJ2-1, with 8 bases lining up with TRBD1. In germline, CDR1 is LNHDA, CDR2 SQIVND (reference sequence). Germline trimming cut 2 bases from V and 7 bases from J; bases unmatched to any gene: 4. This CDR3 has 14 residues. This CDR3 reads CASSIIRQGNEQFF. The CDR3 bases are TGTGCCAGTAGTATAATCCGACAGGGGAATGAGCAGTTCTTC.

This clonotype was counted a few times. The CDR3 DNA reads TGCGCCAGCAGCCAATGGGGACAGTTCACAGATACGCAGTATTTT. Translating gives CASSQWGQFTDTQYF. The rearrangement uses TRBV4-3 and TRBJ2-3; the match to TRBD1 covers 7 bases. CDR1 and CDR2 (germline): LGHNA, YSLEER. V was clipped by 2 bases and J by 2 bases; unmatched bases: 4. This CDR3 has 15 amino acids.

V is TRBV7-2 and J is TRBJ2-4, with D perhaps matching TRBD1 or TRBD2 (6 bases each). CDR1 is SGHTA and CDR2 is FQGNSA in the germline V gene. This CDR3 comprises 14 residues. With 5 bases removed from V and 5 bases from J, the gap between germline ends came to 13 bases. The CDR3 sequence: CASSPGGSENIQYF. CDR3 DNA sequence: TGTGCCAGCAGCCCCGGGGGCTCGGAAAACATTCAGTACTTC.

The chain links TRBV7-9 to TRBJ2-1, with D possibly TRBD1 on 6 matching bases. V gave up 6 bases and J gave up 5 bases, with 20 bases separating them. This CDR3 has 16 residues. CDR1 and CDR2 (germline): SEHNR, FQNEAQ (reference sequence). CDR3 in amino acids: CASRKDRIGNNNEQFF. CDR3 DNA sequence: TGTGCCAGCAGGAAAGACAGGATCGGTAATAACAATGAGCAGTTCTTC.

The chain combines TRBV2 with TRBJ1-2; D gene unclear. Germline V gene sequence: CDR1 SNHLY, CDR2 FYNNEI. V was trimmed by 4 bases and J by 0 bases, leaving 3 bases between them. This CDR3 has 12 amino acids. CDR3 nucleotides: TGTGCCAGCAGTGTCACTAACTATGGCTACACCTTC. Its protein product is CASSVTNYGYTF. Full variable domain (rest looked up from reference TRBV2 and TRBJ1-2): EPEVTQTPSHQVTQMGQEVILRCVPISNHLYFYWYRQILGQKVEFLVSFYNNEISEKSEIFDDQFSVERPDGSNFTLKIRSTKLEDSAMYFCASSVTNYGYTFGSGTRLTVV.

V and J are TRBV20-1 and TRBJ2-7; 8 bases are a match to TRBD2. In germline, CDR1 is DFQATT, CDR2 SNEGSKA (reference sequence). This CDR3 has 14 amino acids. V lost 5 bases, J lost 1 base, and 7 bases stayed unmatched. The CDR3 DNA follows: TGCAGTGCTCCCGGGACTAGACGTTCCTACGAGCAGTACTTC. It encodes CSAPGTRRSYEQYF.

This clonotype was detected many times. The chain recombines TRBV7-2 with TRBJ1-1; D uncertain. The CDR3 covers 16 residues. V was trimmed by 5 bases and J by 4 bases, leaving 20 bases between them. CDR1 is SGHTA, CDR2 FQGNSA, per germline. CDR3 DNA sequence: TGTGCCAGCAGCGCCACCCCGGCGGTGTATCTCACTGAAGCTTTCTTT. This encodes CASSATPAVYLTEAFF.

The sample holds a few counts of this clonotype. V usage is TRBV5-5 and J usage is TRBJ2-7; 8 bases match TRBD2. Germline CDR1 SGHKS, CDR2 YYEKEE (reference sequence). The V segment lost 4 bases and the J segment 2 bases; nucleotides outside the gene matches: 8. The CDR3 covers 15 residues. The CDR3, as DNA: TGTGCCAGCAGCCTAGCGGGTACTGCAGCCTACGAGCAGTACTTC. It codes for CASSLAGTAAYEQYF.

This clonotype has just a few counts. The V and J genes are TRBV5-4 and TRBJ2-3, with a weak D call TRBD2 (6 bases). V dropped 0 bases and J dropped 5 bases, with 13 bases sitting between them. The length of the CDR3 is 15 residues. Germline loops: CDR1 SGHNT, CDR2 YYREEE (reference sequence). CDR3 coding DNA: TGTGCCAGCAGCTTGGAACAGGACTATAAAGATACGCAGTATTTT. Protein: CASSLEQDYKDTQYF.

This clonotype has only a few counts. The chain combines TRBV5-6 with TRBJ2-1; perhaps TRBD2 as D (6 bases). The V end was cut by 0 bases, the J end by 6 bases, with 22 bases between. The CDR3 is 18 amino acids. The germline V gene encodes CDR1 SGHDT and CDR2 YYEEEE. CDR3 in DNA: TGTGCCAGCAGCTTGGAGAAACGGGGGTCCCGGCGAGGCAATGAGCAGTTCTTC. Translation: CASSLEKRGSRRGNEQFF.

This chain uses TRBV7-2 with TRBJ2-5, with 10 positions matching TRBD2. This CDR3 is 15 amino acids long. The J segment lost 5 bases and the V segment lost 1 base, leaving 4 bases of the junction unmatched. Germline V gives CDR1 SGHTA, CDR2 FQGNSA. This CDR3 is CASSLERGGRETQYF. CDR3 DNA sequence: TGTGCCAGCAGCTTAGAGCGGGGGGGCCGGGAGACCCAGTACTTC.

The sample holds a few counts of this clonotype. The chain links TRBV12-3 or TRBV12-4 to TRBJ2-3; D is unresolved. The V end was cut by 3 bases, the J end by 1 base, with 8 bases between. The CDR3 totals 14 residues. CDR3 DNA: TGTGCCAGCAGTTTTGGGTTACGCACAGATACGCAGTATTTT. It specifies CASSFGLRTDTQYF.

This clonotype was seen a few times. This chain connects TRBV12-3 or TRBV12-4 to TRBJ2-2, with D maybe TRBD2 (6 bases). V lost 5 bases and J lost 8, with 21 bases in between. The CDR3 is made up of 16 amino acids. CDR3 nucleotides: TGTGCCAGCAGTCCCCAGGCGGGGCGGATCTCTGGGGAGCTGTTTTTT. Protein sequence: CASSPQAGRISGELFF.

As regards this clonotype: Its ends do not fully match the called genes, so a read error is possible. The chain carries TRBV12-3 or TRBV12-4 and TRBJ1-2, with D possibly being TRBD1 (6 bases). The CDR3 extends over 13 amino acids. The CDR3 DNA follows: TGTGCCAGCAGTCCAGGACAGATTCGTGGCTACATCTTC. Encoded protein: CASSPGQIRGYIF.

This clonotype was counted ten times or more. The rearrangement uses TRBV7-6 and TRBJ1-5; tentatively, D is TRBD1 (6 bases). V gave up 3 bases and J gave up 8 bases, with 14 bases separating them. Germline V gives CDR1 SGHVS, CDR2 FNYEAQ. The length of the CDR3 is 14 residues. For the CDR3, the DNA is TGTGCCAGCAGCTTCGGGGGCCCGAGAGAGCCCCAGCATTTT. This gives the protein CASSFGGPREPQHF.

This clonotype was observed many times. The rearrangement links TRBV12-3 or TRBV12-4 to TRBJ1-6; maybe TRBD1 (5 bases). The CDR3 spans 13 residues. V shed 2 bases and J shed 15 bases, with 14 bases lying between them. This chain's CDR3 is CASSLSAQGHLHF. CDR3 coding DNA: TGTGCCAGCAGTTTATCGGCGCAAGGACACCTCCACTTT.

This clonotype was seen a handful of times. The CDR3 bases are TGTGCCAGCAGGGAGGGAGGTCCTTTCTACGAGCAGTACTTC. Translated, it gives CASREGGPFYEQYF. The chain combines TRBV7-2 with TRBJ2-7; weak D call: TRBD2 (6 bases). This CDR3 comprises 14 residues. Trimming took off 6 bases at V and 3 bases at J, with 15 bases between the two ends. Germline CDR1 reads SGHTA; CDR2 reads FQGNSA.

With regard to this clonotype: At one boundary the junction diverges from the germline segment, which might be a read error. The chain joins TRBV20-1 to TRBJ2-5, with 8 bases identical to TRBD2. The germline CDR1 and CDR2 sequences are DFQATT and SNEGSKA (reference sequence). The CDR3 is made up of 15 amino acids. CDR3 loop: CGASSAGGLQETQYF. CDR3 bases: TGCGGTGCTAGTTCGGCGGGGGGCCTCCAAGAGACCCAGTACTTC.

The chain recombines TRBV20-1 with TRBJ2-1, with D unresolved. The CDR3 consists of 13 residues. Looked up from germline, CDR1 is DFQATT and CDR2 is SNEGSKA (reference sequence). The CDR3 loop is CSAWVWGYNEQFF. CDR3 coding DNA: TGCAGCGCTTGGGTTTGGGGCTACAATGAGCAGTTCTTC.

In its sample, this clonotype was seen many times. This chain's CDR3 is CASSLVGTGYYEQYF. CDR3 nucleotides: TGTGCCAGCAGCTTAGTCGGGACAGGATACTACGAGCAGTACTTC. The chain uses TRBV7-2 and TRBJ2-7, with 8 bases aligning to TRBD1. The V and J ends lost 1 base and 3 bases, in that order; junction bases with no gene match: 5. The CDR3 runs to 15 residues. Germline lookup yields CDR1 SGHTA and CDR2 FQGNSA. Based on the CDR3 plus reference TRBV7-2 and TRBJ2-7, the full variable domain is GAGVSQSPSNKVTEKGKDVELRCDPISGHTALYWYRQSLGQGLEFLIYFQGNSAPDKSGLPSDRFSAERTGGSVSTLTIQRTQQEDSAVYLCASSLVGTGYYEQYFGPGTRLTVT.

This clonotype was seen a few times. This chain links TRBV5-3 with TRBJ1-1, with 9 bases lining up with TRBD1. TRBV5-3 is marked as an open reading frame, function uncertain. V trimming: 8 bases; J trimming: 3 bases; junction bases outside the gene matches: 11. This CDR3 has 15 residues. CDR3 region: CASSHRTGGDTEAFF. CDR3 DNA sequence: TGTGCCAGCAGTCACCGAACAGGGGGCGACACTGAAGCTTTCTTT.

The chain joins TRBV6-6 to TRBJ2-7; D might be TRBD1 (6 bases). Trimming shortened V by 7 bases and J by 5 bases, and 12 bases separated the two germline ends. CDR1 is MNHNY and CDR2 is SVGAGI in the germline V gene (reference sequence). The CDR3 runs 12 residues. The CDR3 spells CASTQGFHEQYF. CDR3 nucleotides: TGTGCCAGCACCCAGGGGTTCCACGAGCAGTACTTC.